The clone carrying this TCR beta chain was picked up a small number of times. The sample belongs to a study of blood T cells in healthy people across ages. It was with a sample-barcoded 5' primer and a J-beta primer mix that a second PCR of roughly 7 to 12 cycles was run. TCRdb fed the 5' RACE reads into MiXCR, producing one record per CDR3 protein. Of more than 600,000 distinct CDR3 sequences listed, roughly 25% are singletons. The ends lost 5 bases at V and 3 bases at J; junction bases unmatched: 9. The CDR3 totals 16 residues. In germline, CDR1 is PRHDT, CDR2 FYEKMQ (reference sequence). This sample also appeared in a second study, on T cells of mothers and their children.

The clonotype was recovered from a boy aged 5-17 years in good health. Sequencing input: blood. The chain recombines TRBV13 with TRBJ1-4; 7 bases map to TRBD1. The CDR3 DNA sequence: TGTGCCAGCAGCAAGAGTACAGGGGTGGCTAATGAAAAACTGTTTTTT. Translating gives CASSKSTGVANEKLFF.